Below, 22 T cell receptor beta chains from the same sample are listed, as sequenced in a study of regulatory T cells in long-lasting Graves disease (dated by TCRdb to the early 2020s). The library came from multiplex PCR. TCRdb lists the instrument as Illumina HiSeq 4000. To build TCR beta libraries, CDR3 regions were amplified by Arm-PCR using iRepertoire HTBI primers. Using fastp trimming at Q25 and MiXCR clonotype assembly, TCRdb reanalyzed the public sequencing data and kept in-frame beta chains. CDR3 protein sequences are deduplicated, and each keeps its most common genes and DNA. The sample table shows more than 400,000 distinct CDR3 sequences, and roughly 17% are seen once. The ten biggest clones cover around 11% of the sample. Per the publication, the time point label means: newly diagnosed GD, antithyroid drugs for less than 3 months. For both TCR sequencing and RNA sequencing, RNA was extracted from PBMCs in TRIzol.

The same data also contributed to another study, on T cells in Graves' hyperthyroidism and ophthalmopathy.

This specimen was peripheral blood mononuclear cells (PBMCs), taken at new diagnosis, from a patient treated with antithyroid drugs. These receptors came from a woman aged 25 to 39 with Graves disease. Donor details come from another sample of the same person, matched by shared clones.

This chain uses TRBV30 with TRBJ2-7; no clear D. This CDR3 comprises 11 residues. V lost 0 bases and J lost 3, with 3 bases in between. Germline assignment: CDR1 GTSNPN and CDR2 SVGIG (reference sequence). CDR3 residues: CAWSVVYEQYF. The DNA for the CDR3 is TGTGCCTGGAGTGTAGTCTACGAGCAGTACTTC.

This clonotype has just a few counts. The J gene is TRBJ2-1, the V gene TRBV25-1; D might be TRBD2 (5 bases). V was clipped by 6 bases and J by 8 bases, with 11 bases between them. The germline V gene has CDR1 MGHDK and CDR2 SYGVNS. The CDR3 is 12 amino acids. CDR3 in amino acids: CASSAGVDEQFF. The CDR3 DNA reads as TGTGCCAGCAGCGCCGGGGTGGATGAGCAGTTCTTC.

As regards this clonotype: A single base separates this from a much larger clone, so it may be a read error. The CDR3 DNA reads as TGTGCCAGCAGTCTCATTGTCTACGCGACAGGGGAAGGGAACACTGAAGCTTTCTTT. Translation gives CASSLIVYATGEGNTEAFF. This chain uses TRBV12-3 or TRBV12-4 with TRBJ1-1; TRBD1 aligns across 8 bases. Trimming removed 5 bases from V and 1 base from J; junction bases left unmatched: 18. There are 19 residues in the CDR3.

This clonotype has a handful of counts. The rearrangement links TRBV12-3 or TRBV12-4 to TRBJ1-6; TRBD1 might be the D (5 bases). The CDR3 sequence is 17 residues long. Deletions cut 6 bases from V and 11 bases from J, with 26 bases between. The CDR3 region has the DNA TGTGCCAGCAGATCTAACCCGGGACTTCTAACTTCCACACCCCTCCACTTT. Protein: CASRSNPGLLTSTPLHF.

The CDR3 DNA sequence: TGTGCCAGCAGCCAGGGAGGGAGCAGGGCTAACTATGGCTACACCTTC. This codes for CASSQGGSRANYGYTF. V usage is TRBV3-1 and J usage is TRBJ1-2; perhaps TRBD1 as D (5 bases). Trimming shortened V by 3 bases and J by 0 bases, and 14 bases separated the two germline ends. Germline CDR1 reads LGHDT; CDR2 reads YNNKEL (reference sequence). The CDR3 is 16 residues long.

This clonotype was detected many times. The genes are TRBV6-1 and TRBJ1-2; TRBD1 is a possible D gene (6 bases). Germline V gives CDR1 MNHNS, CDR2 SASEGT. CDR3 length equals 13 residues. Trimming stripped 6 bases from V and 2 bases from J, with 10 bases between. In DNA form, the CDR3 reads TGTGCCAGCAGACCCACAGGGAACTATGGCTACACCTTC. Protein product: CASRPTGNYGYTF.

Many counts were recorded for this clonotype. This sequence joins TRBV18 and TRBJ2-1; the match to TRBD2 covers 13 bases. This CDR3 has 16 amino acids. V lost 6 bases to trimming and J lost 4 bases; unmatched junction nucleotides: 6. CDR1 KGHSH and CDR2 LQKENI come from the germline V gene. This CDR3 reads CASSQLAGGTYNEQFF. The CDR3 DNA reads TGTGCCAGCTCTCAACTAGCGGGAGGGACATACAATGAGCAGTTCTTC.

This clonotype was recorded many times. The gene calls are TRBV18 and TRBJ2-7; tentative D call: TRBD2 (6 bases). The CDR3 totals 14 residues. Germline lookup yields CDR1 KGHSH and CDR2 LQKENI. The germline V and J ends were trimmed by 4 bases and 6 bases, with 16 bases remaining between them. The CDR3 bases are TGTGCCAGCTCACGGACCGGGAGATCGGCCGAGCAGTACTTC. Translating gives CASSRTGRSAEQYF. Drawing the rest from reference TRBV18 and TRBJ2-7, the complete variable domain is NAGVMQNPRHLVRRRGQEARLRCSPMKGHSHVYWYRQLPEEGLKFMVYLQKENIIDESGMPKERFSAEFPKEGPSILRIQQVVRGDSAAYFCASSRTGRSAEQYFGPGTRLTVT.

In its sample, this clonotype was seen many times. The V call is TRBV27, the J call TRBJ2-5, with D perhaps TRBD1 (6 bases). The CDR3 consists of 15 residues. CDR1 MNHEY and CDR2 SMNVEV come from the germline V gene (reference sequence). Trimming removed 3 bases at V and 3 bases at J, with 14 bases between. CDR3 coding DNA: TGTGCCAGCAGTTTTCGGGGTGGGACAAAAGAGACCCAGTACTTC. Its translation is CASSFRGGTKETQYF.

This clonotype was detected ten times or more. The chain links TRBV2 to TRBJ2-3, with TRBD2 matching 7 bases. The germline CDR1 and CDR2 sequences are SNHLY and FYNNEI. V shed 6 bases and J 1 base; nucleotides not matched to a gene: 13. This CDR3 is built from 17 residues. CDR3 nucleotide sequence: TGTGCCAGCAGACTTAGGGGCCTGCTAGCGGGCACAGATACGCAGTATTTT. Its translation is CASRLRGLLAGTDTQYF.

This chain connects TRBV28 to TRBJ1-6, with a possible D match to TRBD1 (6 bases). Per the germline V gene, CDR1 is MDHEN and CDR2 is SYDVKM. The CDR3 length is 15 residues. V lost 8 bases and J lost 7, with 18 bases in between. The CDR3 region is CASVKWTDLNSPLHF. CDR3 nucleotide sequence: TGTGCCAGCGTGAAATGGACAGATCTAAATTCACCCCTCCACTTT. The full variable domain, with the rest looked up from reference TRBV28 and TRBJ1-6, is DVKVTQSSRYLVKRTGEKVFLECVQDMDHENMFWYRQDPGLGLRLIYFSYDVKMKEKGDIPEGYSVSREKKERFSLILESASTNQTSMYLCASVKWTDLNSPLHFGNGTRLTVT.

This clonotype appeared many times. The chain employs TRBV5-5 and TRBJ2-3; no definite D call. The germline V gene has CDR1 SGHKS and CDR2 YYEKEE (reference sequence). This CDR3 has 17 residues. Trimming shortened V by 0 bases and J by 0 bases, and 14 bases separated the two germline ends. CDR3 coding DNA: TGTGCCAGCAGCTTGGCCGTCCTTAGTGGCAGCACAGATACGCAGTATTTT. Its protein product is CASSLAVLSGSTDTQYF.

This clonotype was found a few times. The CDR3 DNA follows: TGTGCCAGTAGTATAGCCTCCGGGGGGGGTACTGAAGCTTTCTTT. It is translated as CASSIASGGGTEAFF. The chain recombines TRBV19 with TRBJ1-1; tentative D call: TRBD1 (5 bases). In germline, CDR1 is LNHDA, CDR2 SQIVND (reference sequence). The V end lost 1 base, the J end lost 5 bases, and 14 bases lay between the germline ends. The CDR3 totals 15 residues.

The rearrangement links TRBV15 to TRBJ2-6; D not certain. V was trimmed by 1 base and J by 4 bases, leaving 8 bases between them. The CDR3 totals 15 residues. Germline loops: CDR1 LNHNV, CDR2 YYDKDF (reference sequence). CDR3 sequence: CATSRVTKGANVLTF. The DNA of the CDR3 is TGTGCCACCAGCAGAGTCACAAAGGGGGCCAACGTCCTGACTTTC.

This clonotype was detected ten times or more. This chain joins TRBV7-9 and TRBJ1-6, with TRBD1 identical over 8 bases. V lost 5 bases to trimming and J lost 10 bases; unmatched junction nucleotides: 7. The CDR3 runs to 14 residues. Germline CDR1 reads SEHNR; CDR2 reads FQNEAQ (reference sequence). CDR3 amino acids: CASSATGVGSPLHF. The CDR3 nucleotides read TGTGCCAGCAGCGCGACAGGGGTAGGCTCACCCCTCCACTTT.

This clonotype showed up many times. The J gene is TRBJ2-7, the V gene TRBV12-3 or TRBV12-4; 7 bases agree with TRBD2. Germline trimming cut 2 bases from V and 7 bases from J; bases unmatched to any gene: 11. The CDR3 extends over 15 amino acids. This CDR3 reads CASSLRAGREGEQYF. In nucleotides, the CDR3 is TGTGCCAGCAGTTTAAGGGCAGGGAGGGAGGGAGAGCAGTACTTC.

This chain joins TRBV14 and TRBJ2-4; 10 bases are shared with TRBD1. The ends lost 4 bases at V and 8 bases at J; junction bases unmatched: 8. The CDR3 totals 15 residues. Looked up from germline, CDR1 is SGHDN and CDR2 is FVKESK. Here the CDR3 reads CASSRTTGGWDIQYF. CDR3 in DNA: TGTGCCAGCAGCCGAACGACAGGGGGCTGGGACATTCAGTACTTC.

The chain employs TRBV5-1 and TRBJ2-1; 9 bases are shared with TRBD1. The junction had 16 bases not matched to a gene; V was cut back by 4 bases and J by 8 bases. The germline V gene has CDR1 SGHRS and CDR2 YFSETQ. The CDR3 has 17 amino acids. The CDR3 spells CASSRTGVPSLWDEQFF. As DNA, the CDR3 is TGCGCCAGCAGCAGGACAGGGGTTCCTTCTCTGTGGGATGAGCAGTTCTTC.

This clonotype has ten or more counts. This chain links TRBV19 with TRBJ1-1; possible D gene TRBD1, 5 bases. CDR1 is LNHDA and CDR2 is SQIVND in the germline V gene (reference sequence). CDR3 size: 13 residues. The DNA for the CDR3 is TGTGCTACTGGCCGCCTTGGGGCCACTGAAGCTTTCTTT. Its protein is CATGRLGATEAFF. Together with reference TRBV19 and TRBJ1-1, the CDR3 gives the full variable domain: DGGITQSPKYLFRKEGQNVTLSCEQNLNHDAMYWYRQDPGQGLRLIYYSQIVNDFQKGDIAEGYSVSREKKESFPLTVTSAQKNPTAFYLCATGRLGATEAFFGQGTRLTVV.

This clonotype was recorded many times. The chain carries TRBV29-1 and TRBJ1-2; D is possibly TRBD1 (6 bases). CDR3 length equals 12 residues. Trimming removed 8 bases at V and 7 bases at J, with 17 bases between. The germline V gene has CDR1 SQVTM and CDR2 ANQGSEA. DNA of the CDR3: TGCAGCATATTCAGGGGAGACTTTGGCTACACCTTC. This sequence encodes CSIFRGDFGYTF. The complete variable domain, with remaining parts taken from reference TRBV29-1 and TRBJ1-2, reads SAVISQKPSRDICQRGTSLTIQCQVDSQVTMMFWYRQQPGQSLTLIATANQGSEATYESGFVIDKFPISRPNLTFSTLTVSNMSPEDSSIYLCSIFRGDFGYTFGSGTRLTVV.

The chain recombines TRBV7-3 with TRBJ2-5; a weak D match, TRBD1 (6 bases). Per germline, CDR1 SGHTA and CDR2 FQGTGA. This CDR3 comprises 15 residues. The germline V and J ends were trimmed by 5 bases and 4 bases, with 17 bases remaining between them. The CDR3 DNA reads as TGTGCCAGCAGCCGAGGAAACAGGGTGGGAGAGACCCAGTACTTC. It encodes CASSRGNRVGETQYF.

About this clonotype itself: Just one base apart from a much larger clone, this may be a read error. This chain uses TRBV6-2 or TRBV6-3 with TRBJ2-7; the D is unclear. V gave up 7 bases and J gave up 6 bases, with 25 bases separating them. In germline, CDR1 is MNHEY, CDR2 SVGEGT. The CDR3 has 16 residues. CDR3 DNA sequence: TGTGCCAGCATCCGAGCCCAGCCGGTGGGAACCTGCGAGCAGTACTTC. This translates into CASIRAQPVGTCEQYF.